This T cell receptor (beta chain) is drawn from a study of shared clonotypes between healthy human individuals. Remarks on this clone: What it binds is unknown. The same CDR3 arises from other DNA sequences in this sample as well.

Naive CD8 populations comprised CD45RO-negative cells positively selected for CCR7, excluding terminally differentiated effector memory CD45RA+ cells. Regarding the study as a whole: Sequencing depth was predicted to influence how clonotypes are shared among donors.

Several immunoSEQ plates received, in even portions, the genomic DNA of each subset. Sequencing used immunoSEQ multiplex PCR; TCRdb keeps in-frame clones, though not all of them. The sample has 2 million to 2.5 million clones; approximately 94% are singletons. The ends were cut back, 0 bases at V and 6 bases at J, with 6 bases in the middle. The CDR3 sequence is 13 residues long. Per the germline V gene, CDR1 is SEHNR and CDR2 is FQNEAQ (reference sequence). The V call is TRBV7-9, the J call TRBJ2-1; D remains unclear. This receptor was obtained from a man between 18 and 35 years old in good health. Some clones in this sample may be carry-over from other donors' samples. Sequenced input: naive CD8+ T cells from PBMCs. The CDR3 spells CASSLALFNEQFF. DNA of the CDR3: TGTGCCAGCAGCTTAGCACTTTTCAATGAGCAGTTCTTC.